This T cell receptor beta chain was captured in a study of shared clonotypes between healthy human individuals. CDR1 is WSHSY, CDR2 SAAADI, per germline. V lost 6 bases to trimming and J lost 6 bases, with 17 bases between them. The CDR3 length is 14 residues. CD8 cells classed as naive were CD45RO-negative and positively selected for CCR7, excluding terminally differentiated effector memory CD45RA+ cells. Sequencing was performed with immunoSEQ multiplex PCR; in TCRdb, only in-frame clones are kept and a portion is missing. The data hold 660,000 or so clones, with about 96% observed a single time. The chain joins TRBV10-2 to TRBJ1-1, with TRBD1 as a possible D gene (6 bases). The receptor's source is a woman aged 30 to 39 in good health. Sequencing input: naive CD8+ T cells sorted from blood. The CDR3 region is CASRTLNREAEAFF. CDR3 sequence (DNA): TGCGCCAGCAGAACTCTTAACAGGGAGGCTGAAGCTTTCTTT.